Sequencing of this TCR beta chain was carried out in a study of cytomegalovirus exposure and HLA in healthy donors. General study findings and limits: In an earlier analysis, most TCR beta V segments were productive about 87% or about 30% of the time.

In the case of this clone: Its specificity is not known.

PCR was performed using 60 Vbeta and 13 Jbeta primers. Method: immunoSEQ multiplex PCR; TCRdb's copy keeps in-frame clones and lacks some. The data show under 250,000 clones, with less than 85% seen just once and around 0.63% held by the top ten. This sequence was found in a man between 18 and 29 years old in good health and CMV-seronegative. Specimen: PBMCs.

Here the CDR3 reads CASSVEREIEQFF. In DNA, the CDR3 is TGTGCCAGCAGTGTGGAGCGGGAGATTGAGCAGTTCTTC. J is TRBJ2-1 and V is TRBV2, with 8 bases matching TRBD2. After removal of 4 bases from V and 9 bases from J, the junction contained 5 bases not matched to a gene. CDR1 and CDR2 (germline): SNHLY, FYNNEI. The CDR3 totals 13 residues. Full variable domain (rest looked up from reference TRBV2 and TRBJ2-1): EPEVTQTPSHQVTQMGQEVILRCVPISNHLYFYWYRQILGQKVEFLVSFYNNEISEKSEIFDDQFSVERPDGSNFTLKIRSTKLEDSAMYFCASSVEREIEQFFGPGTRLTVL.